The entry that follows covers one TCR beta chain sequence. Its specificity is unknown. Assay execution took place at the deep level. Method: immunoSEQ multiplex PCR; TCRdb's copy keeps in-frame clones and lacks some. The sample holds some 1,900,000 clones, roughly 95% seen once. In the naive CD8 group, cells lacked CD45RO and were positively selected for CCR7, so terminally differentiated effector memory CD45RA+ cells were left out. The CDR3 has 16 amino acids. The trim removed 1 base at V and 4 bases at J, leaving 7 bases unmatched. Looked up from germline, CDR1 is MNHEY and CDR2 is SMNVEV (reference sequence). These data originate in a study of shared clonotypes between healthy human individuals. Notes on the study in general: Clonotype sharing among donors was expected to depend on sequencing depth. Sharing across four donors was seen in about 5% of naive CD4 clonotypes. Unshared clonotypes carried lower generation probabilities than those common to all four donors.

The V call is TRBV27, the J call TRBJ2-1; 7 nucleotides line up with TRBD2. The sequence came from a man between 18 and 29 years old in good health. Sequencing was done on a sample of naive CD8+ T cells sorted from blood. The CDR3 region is CASSLWGNSGYNEQFF. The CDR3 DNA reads TGTGCCAGCAGTTTATGGGGGAATAGCGGGTACAATGAGCAGTTCTTC.